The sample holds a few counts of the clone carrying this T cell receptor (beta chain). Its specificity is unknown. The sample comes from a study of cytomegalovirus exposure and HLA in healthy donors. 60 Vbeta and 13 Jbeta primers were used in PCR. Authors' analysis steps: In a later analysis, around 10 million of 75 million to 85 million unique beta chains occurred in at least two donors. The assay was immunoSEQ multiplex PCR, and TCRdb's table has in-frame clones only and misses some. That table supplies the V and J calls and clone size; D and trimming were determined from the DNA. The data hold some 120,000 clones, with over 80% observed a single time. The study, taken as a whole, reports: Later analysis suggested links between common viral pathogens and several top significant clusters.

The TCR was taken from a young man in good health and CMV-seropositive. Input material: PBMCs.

The CDR3 bases are TGTGCCAGCAGCGGGGAGGGGGGCACAGATACGCAGTATTTT. This gives the protein CASSGEGGTDTQYF. The chain employs TRBV4-2 and TRBJ2-3; D is perhaps TRBD2 (7 bases). Deletions cut 5 bases from V and 1 base from J, with 10 bases between. From germline, CDR1 is LGHNA and CDR2 YNFKEQ. The CDR3 runs 14 residues.